This T cell receptor beta chain is drawn from a study of blood T cell repertoires in COVID-19. Study as a whole: PBMCs, B-cell-depleted T cells, or T cells provided the cDNA or gDNA that made up the material.

Original processing methods: It was from reference gene primer amplification that nucleated cell counts were estimated. Assay: immunoSEQ multiplex PCR; the TCRdb copy retains only in-frame clones and omits some. That table gives V, J and clone size, and the DNA gave D and trimming. The sample lists about 70,000 clones, 75% to 80% seen once, with about a sixth in the top ten. Per the germline V gene, CDR1 is MDHEN and CDR2 is SYDVKM. The CDR3 length is 14 residues. Deletions cut 7 bases from V and 2 bases from J, with 12 bases between. This chain uses TRBV28 with TRBJ1-3, with no clear D. Material for sequencing was peripheral blood. The TCR originated in a human donor in a cohort sampled during active COVID-19. CDR3 coding DNA: TGTGCCAGCACACTAGAAGCAACTGGAAACACCATATATTTT. Translating it yields CASTLEATGNTIYF.